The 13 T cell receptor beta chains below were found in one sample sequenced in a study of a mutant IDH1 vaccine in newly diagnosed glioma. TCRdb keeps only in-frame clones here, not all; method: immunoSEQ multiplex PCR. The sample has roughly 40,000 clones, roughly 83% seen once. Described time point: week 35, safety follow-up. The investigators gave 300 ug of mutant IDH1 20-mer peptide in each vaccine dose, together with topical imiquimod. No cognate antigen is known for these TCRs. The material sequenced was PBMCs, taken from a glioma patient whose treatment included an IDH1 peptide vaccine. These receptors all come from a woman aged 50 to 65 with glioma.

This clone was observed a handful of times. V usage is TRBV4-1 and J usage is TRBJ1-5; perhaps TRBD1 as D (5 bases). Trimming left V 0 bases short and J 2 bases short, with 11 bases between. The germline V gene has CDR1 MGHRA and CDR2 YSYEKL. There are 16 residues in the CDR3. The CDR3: CASSQDGGLGNQPQHF. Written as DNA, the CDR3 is TGCGCCAGCAGCCAAGACGGGGGTTTGGGCAATCAGCCCCAGCATTTT.

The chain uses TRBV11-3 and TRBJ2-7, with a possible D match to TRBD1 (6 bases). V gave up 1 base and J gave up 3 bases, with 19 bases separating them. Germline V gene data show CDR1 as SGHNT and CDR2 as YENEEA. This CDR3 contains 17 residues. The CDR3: CASSLGVGRQANYEQYF. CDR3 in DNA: TGTGCCAGCAGCTTAGGGGTAGGGCGACAGGCGAACTACGAGCAGTACTTC.

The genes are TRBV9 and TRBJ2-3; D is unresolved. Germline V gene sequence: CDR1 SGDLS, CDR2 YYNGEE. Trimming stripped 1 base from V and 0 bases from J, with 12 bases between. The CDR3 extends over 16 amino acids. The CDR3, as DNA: TGTGCCAGCAGCGTACAAACCTATACTAGCACAGATACGCAGTATTTT. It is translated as CASSVQTYTSTDTQYF.

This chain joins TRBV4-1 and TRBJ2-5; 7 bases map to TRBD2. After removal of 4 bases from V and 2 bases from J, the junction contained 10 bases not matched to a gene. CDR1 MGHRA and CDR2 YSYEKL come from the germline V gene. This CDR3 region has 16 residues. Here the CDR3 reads CASSPLVGGWQETQYF. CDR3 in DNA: TGCGCCAGCAGCCCTCTCGTCGGGGGGTGGCAAGAGACCCAGTACTTC.

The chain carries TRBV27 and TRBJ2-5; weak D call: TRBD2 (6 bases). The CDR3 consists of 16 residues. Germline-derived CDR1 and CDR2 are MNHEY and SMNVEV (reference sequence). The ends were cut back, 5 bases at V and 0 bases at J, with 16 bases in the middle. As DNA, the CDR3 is TGTGCCAGCAGTCCTTTGGCGGGGATAAACCAAGAGACCCAGTACTTC. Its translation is CASSPLAGINQETQYF.

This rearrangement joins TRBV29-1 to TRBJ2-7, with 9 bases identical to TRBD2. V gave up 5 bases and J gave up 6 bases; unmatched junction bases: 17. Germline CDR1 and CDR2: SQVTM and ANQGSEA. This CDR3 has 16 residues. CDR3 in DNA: TGCAGCGTTATACACGTAGCGGGGGCCCTGCCGAGCGAGCAGTACTTC. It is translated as CSVIHVAGALPSEQYF.

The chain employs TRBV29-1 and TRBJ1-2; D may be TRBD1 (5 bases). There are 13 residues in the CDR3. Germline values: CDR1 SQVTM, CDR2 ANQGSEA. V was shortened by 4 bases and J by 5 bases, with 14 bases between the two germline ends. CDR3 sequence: CSVVSGTPYGYTF. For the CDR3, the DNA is TGCAGCGTTGTATCGGGGACCCCTTATGGCTACACCTTC.

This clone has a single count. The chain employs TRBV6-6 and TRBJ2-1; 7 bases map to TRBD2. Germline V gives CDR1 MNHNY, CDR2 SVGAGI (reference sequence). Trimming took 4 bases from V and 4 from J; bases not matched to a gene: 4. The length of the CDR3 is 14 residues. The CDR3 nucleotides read TGTGCCAGCAGTTTTGGGGGGGTTTACAATGAGCAGTTCTTC. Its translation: CASSFGGVYNEQFF.

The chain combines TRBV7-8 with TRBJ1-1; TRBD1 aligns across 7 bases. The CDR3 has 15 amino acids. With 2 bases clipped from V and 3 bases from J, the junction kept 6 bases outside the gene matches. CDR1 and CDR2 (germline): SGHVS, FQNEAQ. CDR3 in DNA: TGTGCCAGCAGCTTACGTCGACAGGGAGACACTGAAGCTTTCTTT. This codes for CASSLRRQGDTEAFF.

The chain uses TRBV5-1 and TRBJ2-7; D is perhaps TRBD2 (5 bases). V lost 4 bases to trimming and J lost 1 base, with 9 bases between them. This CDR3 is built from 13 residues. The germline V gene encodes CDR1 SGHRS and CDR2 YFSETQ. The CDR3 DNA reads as TGCGCCAGCAGCCACAGCGGTTCCTACGAGCAGTACTTC. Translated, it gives CASSHSGSYEQYF.

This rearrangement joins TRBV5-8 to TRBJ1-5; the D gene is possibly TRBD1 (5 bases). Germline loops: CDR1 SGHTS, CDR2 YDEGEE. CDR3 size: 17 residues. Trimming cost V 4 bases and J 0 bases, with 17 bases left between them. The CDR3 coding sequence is TGTGCCAGCAGCACGGGGGTTACACTACATAGCAATCAGCCCCAGCATTTT. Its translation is CASSTGVTLHSNQPQHF.

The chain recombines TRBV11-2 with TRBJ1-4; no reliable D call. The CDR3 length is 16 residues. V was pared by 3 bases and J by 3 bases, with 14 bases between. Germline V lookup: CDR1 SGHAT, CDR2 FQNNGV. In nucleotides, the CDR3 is TGTGCCAGCAGCTTCCGGGCGGATGGCCCTAATGAAAAACTGTTTTTT. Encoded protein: CASSFRADGPNEKLFF.

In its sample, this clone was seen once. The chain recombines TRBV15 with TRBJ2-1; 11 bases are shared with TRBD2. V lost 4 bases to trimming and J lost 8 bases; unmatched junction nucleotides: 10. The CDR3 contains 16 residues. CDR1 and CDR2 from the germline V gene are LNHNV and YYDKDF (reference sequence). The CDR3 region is CATSKPGLAVVDEQFF. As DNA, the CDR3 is TGTGCCACCAGCAAACCGGGACTAGCGGTGGTCGATGAGCAGTTCTTC.